Described below is a single T cell receptor beta chain sequence and its context. What it binds is unknown. The source of the sample is a study of identifying expanded T cells in peripheral blood. Libraries were prepared by immunoSEQ multiplex PCR; TCRdb keeps only in-frame clonotypes and omits some of them. Of approximately 120,000 clones detected, roughly 84% appear once; the ten largest clones hold 3.3%. Germline lookup yields CDR1 SGHVS and CDR2 FNYEAQ. The CDR3 runs 16 residues. V was shortened by 5 bases and J by 3 bases, with 19 bases between the two germline ends. Whole-study findings and limits: Variance in clone template counts between two-week samples significantly increased with total template count across all healthy donors.

Sequences were obtained from blood. The J gene is TRBJ2-5, the V gene TRBV7-6; D perhaps matches TRBD2 (5 bases). This sequence originates from a person aged 18 to 75 in good health. Here the CDR3 DNA reads TGTGCCAGCAGCCCCAATCCCCGGTGGCGGGAAGAGACCCAGTACTTC. As protein: CASSPNPRWREETQYF.